The 26 T cell receptor beta chains given below trace back to one sample, sequenced in a study of T cell changes during pregnancy in multiple sclerosis (dated by TCRdb to between 2018 and 2021). Libraries were constructed by the immunoSEQ multiplex PCR assay. TCRdb provides this immuneACCESS table in a form limited to in-frame rearrangements. Some clones are lacking; in checked studies, under half of them reflect an unresolved V gene, and why the rest are absent is not known. The sample table lists approximately 42,000 clones, around four fifths of them with a count of one. Together, the top ten hold 0.55% to 0.75% of the sample. Sequenced here: CD4+ T cells from peripheral blood mononuclear cells, sampled before pregnancy. These receptors all come from a female donor with multiple sclerosis, enrolled in a pregnancy study.

The CDR3 region has the DNA TGTGCCAGCAGCACCTCCTGGGACAGGCCTAACACTGAAGCTTTCTTT. This codes for CASSTSWDRPNTEAFF. V is TRBV9 and J is TRBJ1-1; 8 bases line up with TRBD1. From germline, CDR1 is SGDLS and CDR2 YYNGEE. V was clipped by 4 bases and J by 2 bases; unmatched bases: 10. This CDR3 is built from 16 residues.

This clone was observed once. The chain links TRBV19 to TRBJ1-2; 8 nucleotides match TRBD1. J lost 4 bases, V lost 5 bases, and 9 bases had no gene match. Germline-derived CDR1 and CDR2 are LNHDA and SQIVND (reference sequence). This CDR3 region has 15 residues. In DNA form, the CDR3 reads TGTGCCAGTAGTTTCCGACAGGGGCAAATCTATGGCTACACCTTC. Its protein is CASSFRQGQIYGYTF.

This chain links TRBV5-4 with TRBJ1-2; no clear D. The CDR3 consists of 14 residues. V was clipped by 2 bases and J by 6 bases, with 14 bases between them. Germline CDR1 and CDR2: SGHNT and YYREEE (reference sequence). The CDR3 coding sequence is TGTGCCAGCAGCTTATTAACGGGGAGCGATGGCTACACCTTC. Protein sequence: CASSLLTGSDGYTF.

V gene TRBV18 combines with J gene TRBJ2-2; a weak D match, TRBD1 (6 bases). Germline V CDR1 and CDR2: KGHSH, LQKENI. The length of the CDR3 is 15 residues. Trimming shortened V by 8 bases and J by 4 bases, and 17 bases separated the two germline ends. The CDR3 is CASHPGHGTTGELFF. CDR3 DNA sequence: TGTGCCAGCCACCCGGGACACGGGACCACCGGGGAGCTGTTTTTT.

This chain uses TRBV2 with TRBJ1-2; 7 nucleotides agree with TRBD1. Germline values: CDR1 SNHLY, CDR2 FYNNEI. The CDR3 is 14 residues long. Losses at the gene ends were 7 bases for V and 7 bases for J; bases not matched to a gene: 12. CDR3 in amino acids: CASKSRGALGGYTF. In DNA, the CDR3 is TGTGCCAGCAAATCCAGGGGGGCTCTAGGTGGCTACACCTTC.

For the CDR3, the DNA is TGTGCCAGCAGCCCGCGCCAGACAGTCTTAGTGGCTTTCTTT. Translation gives CASSPRQTVLVAFF. J is TRBJ1-1 and V is TRBV13, with D possibly TRBD1 on 5 matching bases. Germline loops: CDR1 PRHDT, CDR2 FYEKMQ (reference sequence). The CDR3 contains 14 residues. Trimming pared 5 bases from V and 11 bases from J, leaving 21 bases between.

V and J are TRBV6-5 and TRBJ1-5; no clear D. This CDR3 is 14 amino acids long. Germline lookup yields CDR1 MNHEY and CDR2 SVGAGI. Trimming shortened V by 4 bases and J by 5 bases, and 12 bases separated the two germline ends. The CDR3 is CASSLGHDDQPQHF. As DNA, the CDR3 is TGTGCCAGCAGTTTGGGCCACGACGATCAGCCCCAGCATTTT.

The chain is built from TRBV18 and TRBJ1-2, with D uncertain. V lost 3 bases, J lost 1 base, and 9 bases lay in between. Germline CDR1 KGHSH, CDR2 LQKENI. The CDR3 spans 14 residues. The CDR3, as DNA: TGTGCCAGCTCACCCCCCAGGAATAACTATGGCTACACCTTC. Amino acids: CASSPPRNNYGYTF. Variable domain in full (rest from reference TRBV18 and TRBJ1-2): NAGVMQNPRHLVRRRGQEARLRCSPMKGHSHVYWYRQLPEEGLKFMVYLQKENIIDESGMPKERFSAEFPKEGPSILRIQQVVRGDSAAYFCASSPPRNNYGYTFGSGTRLTVV.

The V and J genes are TRBV18 and TRBJ2-6, with 8 bases aligning to TRBD1. J lost 2 bases, V lost 8 bases, and 5 bases had no gene match. Germline V gives CDR1 KGHSH, CDR2 LQKENI. This CDR3 region has 15 residues. This CDR3 is CASTSDRAGANVLTF. For the CDR3, the DNA is TGTGCCAGCACCTCGGACAGGGCTGGGGCCAACGTCCTGACTTTC.

V is TRBV6-5 and J is TRBJ1-1; TRBD1 matches 9 bases. The CDR3 spans 14 residues. From germline, CDR1 is MNHEY and CDR2 SVGAGI. With V trimmed by 5 bases and J by 1 base, 2 bases remained unmatched. The CDR3 DNA sequence: TGTGCCAGCAGTATACAGGGGGCGAACACTGAAGCTTTCTTT. It specifies CASSIQGANTEAFF.

The chain couples TRBV6-5 to TRBJ2-5; D is unresolved. The ends were cut back, 2 bases at V and 0 bases at J, with 7 bases in the middle. Looked up from germline, CDR1 is MNHEY and CDR2 is SVGAGI. The CDR3 contains 14 residues. CDR3 sequence: CASSYGRNQETQYF. DNA for the CDR3: TGTGCCAGCAGTTACGGCAGAAACCAAGAGACCCAGTACTTC.

V usage is TRBV30 and J usage is TRBJ2-7, with D possibly matching TRBD1 (5 bases). Per germline, CDR1 GTSNPN and CDR2 SVGIG (reference sequence). This CDR3 contains 17 residues. Trimming cost V 4 bases and J 0 bases, with 22 bases left between them. The CDR3 bases are TGTGCCTGGATTGAGTTCTCCGTGGGGCTGAGCTCCTACGAGCAGTACTTC. Translated, it gives CAWIEFSVGLSSYEQYF.

The rearrangement links TRBV5-1 to TRBJ2-1; D remains unclear. Deletions cut 3 bases from V and 8 bases from J, with 12 bases between. Germline assignment: CDR1 SGHRS and CDR2 YFSETQ. The CDR3 sequence is 13 residues long. This chain's CDR3 is CASSSRVVDEQFF. The DNA of the CDR3 is TGCGCCAGCAGCTCGAGAGTTGTAGATGAGCAGTTCTTC.

Details on this clone: Additional DNA sequences in this sample encode the identical CDR3. The chain combines TRBV7-9 with TRBJ2-7; the D is unclear. Germline CDR1 SEHNR, CDR2 FQNEAQ (reference sequence). The V gene lost 1 base and the J gene lost 4 bases, with 8 bases spanning the gap. The CDR3 has 13 amino acids. CDR3 sequence: CASSLGEPYEQYF. The CDR3 coding sequence is TGTGCCAGCAGCTTAGGTGAGCCTTACGAGCAGTACTTC.

This chain uses TRBV30 with TRBJ1-2; a possible D gene is TRBD1 (5 bases). Trimming shortened V by 4 bases and J by 1 base, and 13 bases separated the two germline ends. Germline-derived CDR1 and CDR2 are GTSNPN and SVGIG (reference sequence). This CDR3 has 14 residues. CDR3 sequence (DNA): TGTGCCTGGACCCTGACAGACTTTAACTATGGCTACACCTTC. It encodes CAWTLTDFNYGYTF.

The chain links TRBV9 to TRBJ2-5; 14 bases are a match to TRBD2. This CDR3 has 17 amino acids. Germline V lookup: CDR1 SGDLS, CDR2 YYNGEE. J lost 0 bases, V lost 2 bases, and 3 bases had no gene match. CDR3 sequence: CASSVGLAGGHQETQYF. Written as DNA, the CDR3 is TGTGCCAGCAGCGTCGGACTAGCGGGGGGACACCAAGAGACCCAGTACTTC.

There are many counts of this clone. The chain carries TRBV11-3 and TRBJ2-3, with D perhaps TRBD1 (6 bases). Germline CDR1 reads SGHNT; CDR2 reads YENEEA. This CDR3 has 14 amino acids. The V and J ends lost 2 bases and 1 base respectively, with 7 bases between them. CDR3 in amino acids: CASSLRQGTDTQYF. CDR3 sequence (DNA): TGTGCCAGCAGCTTAAGACAGGGCACAGATACGCAGTATTTT.

The chain uses TRBV10-3 and TRBJ2-1; the match to TRBD2 covers 13 bases. The V and J ends lost 2 bases and 5 bases, in that order; junction bases with no gene match: 6. Germline V gives CDR1 ENHRY, CDR2 SYGVKD. This CDR3 has 17 amino acids. CDR3 residues: CAISETAGLAGDNEQFF. The CDR3 bases are TGTGCCATCAGTGAGACCGCCGGACTAGCGGGAGACAATGAGCAGTTCTTC.

This clone is a singleton in its sample. This rearrangement joins TRBV7-9 to TRBJ1-3, with no clear D. The V and J ends lost 1 base and 9 bases respectively, with 16 bases between them. CDR3 length: 15 amino acids. CDR1 is SEHNR, CDR2 FQNEAQ, per germline (reference sequence). The CDR3 DNA sequence: TGTGCCAGCAGCTTAGAAATTCCCAAGTTGGCCACCATATATTTT. Amino acid sequence: CASSLEIPKLATIYF.

The genes are TRBV7-2 and TRBJ2-3; D remains unclear. There are 15 residues in the CDR3. The V gene's germline CDR1 is SGHTA and CDR2 FQGNSA. V gave up 3 bases and J gave up 1 base, with 11 bases separating them. DNA of the CDR3: TGTGCCAGCAGCTTGTCTCATGAGGGCACAGATACGCAGTATTTT. The encoded protein is CASSLSHEGTDTQYF.

This chain joins TRBV5-1 and TRBJ1-6, with TRBD1 as a possible D gene (6 bases). V was clipped by 0 bases and J by 10 bases, with 14 bases between them. The CDR3 extends over 15 amino acids. Germline CDR1 and CDR2: SGHRS and YFSETQ. The CDR3 region is CASSLAGEGVSPLHF. The CDR3 nucleotides are TGCGCCAGCAGCTTGGCTGGAGAGGGGGTCTCACCCCTCCACTTT.

The CDR3 reads CASSIGQAAGNTIYF. In nucleotides, the CDR3 is TGTGCCAGCAGCATAGGACAAGCAGCCGGAAACACCATATATTTT. The chain recombines TRBV7-2 with TRBJ1-3, with a possible D match to TRBD1 (5 bases). V lost 5 bases to trimming and J lost 4 bases, with 15 bases between them. The CDR3 has 15 amino acids. The germline gives CDR1 SGHTA, CDR2 FQGNSA.

V is TRBV11-3 and J is TRBJ2-2; D might be TRBD1 (6 bases). V shed 11 bases and J shed 6 bases, with 7 bases lying between them. The CDR3 sequence is 10 residues long. The germline gives CDR1 SGHNT, CDR2 YENEEA. The CDR3 DNA reads TGTGCCCACAGGGCCGGGGAGCTGTTTTTT. Translating it yields CAHRAGELFF.

The rearrangement links TRBV7-3 to TRBJ2-1; 8 bases align to TRBD2. CDR3 length: 15 amino acids. The trim removed 5 bases at V and 4 bases at J, leaving 7 bases unmatched. CDR1 and CDR2 (germline): SGHTA, FQGTGA. CDR3 residues: CASSQRAGGYNEQFF. The CDR3 DNA sequence: TGTGCCAGCAGCCAAAGGGCGGGGGGTTACAATGAGCAGTTCTTC.

V gene TRBV9 combines with J gene TRBJ2-3; 8 bases align to TRBD2. With V trimmed by 2 bases and J by 4 bases, 3 bases remained unmatched. Per germline, CDR1 SGDLS and CDR2 YYNGEE. The CDR3 has 14 residues. The CDR3 is CASSVSGMSDTQYF. The CDR3 DNA follows: TGTGCCAGCAGCGTTAGCGGGATGTCAGATACGCAGTATTTT.

V and J are TRBV7-8 and TRBJ1-3, with D unresolved. The CDR3 spans 16 residues. Trimming cost V 0 bases and J 7 bases, with 16 bases left between them. Germline V gives CDR1 SGHVS, CDR2 FQNEAQ. The CDR3 sequence is CASSLAFGAMANTIYF. CDR3 nucleotides: TGTGCCAGCAGCTTAGCGTTTGGAGCGATGGCCAACACCATATATTTT.